This passage covers 28 T cell receptor beta chains from one sample sequenced in a study of T cells after posttransplantation cyclophosphamide. The table came from immunoSEQ multiplex PCR; TCRdb's copy has only in-frame clones and leaves some out. The sample has around 23,000 clones; 65% to 90% are singletons. Sampled 1 year posttransplant, controls received myeloablative marrow transplants, methotrexate and a calcineurin inhibitor. The sequences come from PBMCs, collected 350 to 400 days after allogeneic stem cell transplant with calcineurin inhibitor and methotrexate. These receptors came from a female patient in her 30s who received an allogeneic stem cell transplant from an unrelated donor, was CMV-positive, and had acute and chronic GVHD. Some T cells here may be from the graft donor.

The chain employs TRBV28 and TRBJ2-7; 8 bases are shared with TRBD2. This CDR3 is built from 17 residues. V lost 4 bases to trimming and J lost 2 bases; unmatched junction nucleotides: 13. CDR1 is MDHEN and CDR2 is SYDVKM in the germline V gene. CDR3 bases: TGTGCCAGCAGTTCGGCGGCGGGGGGCCAGAGACCCTACGAGCAGTACTTC. This codes for CASSSAAGGQRPYEQYF.

The CDR3 nucleotides are TGTGCCGGCGGAAGCAGCTCCTACAATGAGCAGTTCTTC. Residues: CAGGSSSYNEQFF. The chain joins TRBV6-5 to TRBJ2-1, with D uncertain. The V gene's germline CDR1 is MNHEY and CDR2 SVGAGI. The V and J ends lost 11 bases and 0 bases respectively, with 11 bases between them. The CDR3 covers 13 residues.

The V gene is TRBV9, the J gene TRBJ2-7; no firm D call. V was pared by 4 bases and J by 5 bases, with 13 bases between. The CDR3 is made up of 13 amino acids. In germline, CDR1 is SGDLS, CDR2 YYNGEE. DNA of the CDR3: TGTGCCAGCAGCCTGTTTGTACGGGACGAGCAGTACTTC. Translating gives CASSLFVRDEQYF.

The rearrangement joins TRBV29-1 to TRBJ1-1; D uncertain. V gave up 4 bases and J gave up 6 bases, with 15 bases separating them. The CDR3 has 13 residues. CDR1 SQVTM and CDR2 ANQGSEA come from the germline V gene. CDR3 in DNA: TGCAGCGTTGCAAGTTCGGGTGCGGCTGAAGCTTTCTTT. Its translation: CSVASSGAAEAFF.

This chain links TRBV28 with TRBJ1-5; D might be TRBD1 (5 bases). The V end was cut by 4 bases, the J end by 0 bases, with 19 bases between. The CDR3 runs 18 residues. Germline V gene lookup returns CDR1 MDHEN and CDR2 SYDVKM. The CDR3 DNA follows: TGTGCCAGCAGTTCCATCCCCTCAGGGCCAGGTAGCAATCAGCCCCAGCATTTT. It specifies CASSSIPSGPGSNQPQHF.

The chain combines TRBV28 with TRBJ2-1, with 9 bases aligning to TRBD2. Germline assignment: CDR1 MDHEN and CDR2 SYDVKM. The CDR3 has 13 residues. Trimming cost V 7 bases and J 7 bases; bases outside gene matches: 5. CDR3 loop: CASIAGVGNEQFF. CDR3 nucleotide sequence: TGTGCCAGCATAGCGGGAGTCGGAAATGAGCAGTTCTTC.

The V gene is TRBV4-3, the J gene TRBJ2-7; no clear D gene. Trimming took 0 bases from V and 3 from J, leaving 9 bases between them. Germline V lookup: CDR1 LGHNA, CDR2 YSLEER. The CDR3 is 14 amino acids. The CDR3 coding sequence is TGCGCCAGCAGCCAAGATGCTAAGTACTACGAGCAGTACTTC. Encoded protein: CASSQDAKYYEQYF.

The rearrangement uses TRBV5-8 and TRBJ2-1; tentatively, D is TRBD2 (5 bases). The CDR3 is made up of 15 amino acids. CDR1 is SGHTS and CDR2 is YDEGEE in the germline V gene. The V end lost 2 bases, the J end lost 0 bases, and 9 bases lay between the germline ends. The CDR3 here is CASSLRGSSYNEQFF. CDR3 in DNA: TGTGCCAGCAGCTTACGAGGGAGCTCCTACAATGAGCAGTTCTTC.

The chain is built from TRBV14 and TRBJ2-5; 9 positions agree with TRBD2. V lost 1 base, J lost 4 bases, and 7 bases stayed unmatched. The CDR3 has 16 residues. The germline gives CDR1 SGHDN, CDR2 FVKESK. CDR3 sequence: CASSQGYRSGRETQYF. The DNA of the CDR3 is TGTGCCAGCAGCCAAGGGTACCGTAGCGGGAGAGAGACCCAGTACTTC.

This chain links TRBV28 with TRBJ2-3; D gene uncertain. Germline V gene lookup returns CDR1 MDHEN and CDR2 SYDVKM. The CDR3 sequence is 13 residues long. V was trimmed by 5 bases and J by 1 base, leaving 7 bases between them. The CDR3 nucleotides are TGTGCCAGCAGTGGTGCGGGCACAGATACGCAGTATTTT. This codes for CASSGAGTDTQYF.

This chain's CDR3 is CASRLLGGPSYEQYF. As DNA, the CDR3 is TGTGCCAGCAGGCTTTTAGGGGGCCCCTCCTACGAGCAGTACTTC. The chain couples TRBV6-5 to TRBJ2-7; 7 bases align to TRBD1. The germline V gene encodes CDR1 MNHEY and CDR2 SVGAGI. The CDR3 has 15 residues. The V gene end was trimmed by 6 bases and the J gene end by 0 bases; junction bases not matched to a gene: 8.

This chain links TRBV5-1 with TRBJ2-3, with 8 bases that match TRBD2. V dropped 5 bases and J dropped 2; count of bases not matched to a gene: 7. CDR3 length: 15 residues. Germline V gives CDR1 SGHRS, CDR2 YFSETQ. This CDR3 reads CASRLLAELTDTQYF. In nucleotides, the CDR3 is TGCGCCAGCAGATTACTAGCGGAGCTCACAGATACGCAGTATTTT.

The chain employs TRBV27 and TRBJ1-5; 9 positions match TRBD1. CDR3 length equals 14 residues. The V and J ends lost 5 bases and 11 bases, in that order; junction bases with no gene match: 10. Germline CDR1 and CDR2: MNHEY and SMNVEV (reference sequence). CDR3 residues: CASSTGQGRGSQHF. CDR3 DNA: TGTGCCAGCAGTACGGGACAGGGACGGGGGTCCCAGCATTTT.

CDR3 amino acids: CSVVPGVWSLGTF. Here the CDR3 DNA reads TGCAGCGTTGTTCCCGGGGTGTGGTCCTTGGGAACCTTC. The rearrangement joins TRBV29-1 to TRBJ1-2; D gene uncertain. Germline values: CDR1 SQVTM, CDR2 ANQGSEA. This CDR3 region has 13 residues. The germline V and J ends were trimmed by 4 bases and 14 bases, with 23 bases remaining between them.

The chain recombines TRBV29-1 with TRBJ2-7; 7 bases align to TRBD2. The CDR3 covers 13 residues. The V and J ends lost 4 bases and 7 bases, in that order; junction bases with no gene match: 10. Germline V gene sequence: CDR1 SQVTM, CDR2 ANQGSEA. In DNA, the CDR3 is TGCAGCGTTGCGCGGGGGAAGTTAGGGGAGCAGTACTTC. It translates to CSVARGKLGEQYF.

The chain is built from TRBV7-6 and TRBJ2-7; maybe TRBD1 (6 bases). The CDR3 contains 14 residues. V dropped 2 bases and J dropped 3 bases, with 11 bases sitting between them. Looked up from germline, CDR1 is SGHVS and CDR2 is FNYEAQ. CDR3 sequence (DNA): TGTGCCAGCAGCTTATCAACAGGGAGCTACGAGCAGTACTTC. Amino acid sequence: CASSLSTGSYEQYF. Complete variable domain (other parts from reference TRBV7-6 and TRBJ2-7): GAGVSQSPRYKVTKRGQDVALRCDPISGHVSLYWYRQALGQGPEFLTYFNYEAQQDKSGLPNDRFSAERPEGSISTLTIQRTEQRDSAMYRCASSLSTGSYEQYFGPGTRLTVT.

A remark on this clone: This sample also contains other DNA sequences that code for the same CDR3. V gene TRBV9 combines with J gene TRBJ2-3; tentatively, D is TRBD2 (6 bases). Looked up from germline, CDR1 is SGDLS and CDR2 is YYNGEE. CDR3 size: 16 residues. V was clipped by 3 bases and J by 4 bases, with 18 bases between them. This chain's CDR3 is CASSAYSGPGADTQYF. CDR3 in DNA: TGTGCCAGCAGCGCCTATAGCGGACCTGGGGCAGATACGCAGTATTTT.

The chain couples TRBV2 to TRBJ1-1; 7 bases are shared with TRBD1. The CDR3 consists of 15 residues. Per germline, CDR1 SNHLY and CDR2 FYNNEI. Unmatched junction bases numbered 9, after V lost 7 bases and J lost 1 base. For the CDR3, the DNA is TGTGCCAGCACACGACAGGGCCTCTGGAACACTGAAGCTTTCTTT. This translates into CASTRQGLWNTEAFF.

J is TRBJ2-3 and V is TRBV13, with D maybe TRBD2 (5 bases). This CDR3 contains 17 residues. The V gene's germline CDR1 is PRHDT and CDR2 FYEKMQ (reference sequence). V was clipped by 5 bases and J by 6 bases, with 24 bases between them. This CDR3 is CASSQIFLGAEVDTQYF. Here the CDR3 DNA reads TGTGCCAGCAGCCAAATCTTTTTGGGAGCGGAGGTGGATACGCAGTATTTT.

This rearrangement joins TRBV6-4 to TRBJ2-3; 11 bases line up with TRBD2. The V and J ends lost 3 bases and 1 base, in that order; junction bases with no gene match: 0. Germline V gives CDR1 MRHNA, CDR2 SNTAGT. This CDR3 comprises 15 residues. The CDR3: CASSETSGGTDTQYF. The CDR3 nucleotides read TGTGCCAGCAGTGAGACTAGCGGGGGCACAGATACGCAGTATTTT.

With respect to this clone: Other DNA variants within this sample encode the same CDR3. J is TRBJ2-2 and V is TRBV4-3, with 7 bases aligning to TRBD1. V was clipped by 1 base and J by 6 bases; unmatched bases: 5. This CDR3 region has 15 residues. The V gene's germline CDR1 is LGHNA and CDR2 YSLEER. CDR3 region: CASSQGQGVAGELFF. For the CDR3, the DNA is TGCGCCAGCAGCCAAGGACAGGGTGTTGCCGGGGAGCTGTTTTTT.

This rearrangement joins TRBV7-9 to TRBJ2-3; 11 bases agree with TRBD2. This CDR3 region has 16 residues. From germline, CDR1 is SEHNR and CDR2 FQNEAQ (reference sequence). After removal of 5 bases from V and 2 bases from J, the junction contained 6 bases not matched to a gene. The CDR3 reads CASSPIAGGATDTQYF. Written as DNA, the CDR3 is TGTGCCAGCAGCCCTATAGCGGGGGGGGCCACAGATACGCAGTATTTT.

J is TRBJ1-1 and V is TRBV7-9; the match to TRBD1 covers 7 bases. The CDR3 has 15 amino acids. The V gene end was trimmed by 5 bases and the J gene end by 0 bases; junction bases not matched to a gene: 6. Germline V lookup: CDR1 SEHNR, CDR2 FQNEAQ (reference sequence). The CDR3 nucleotides read TGTGCCAGCAGCCCACAGGGACAGCTGAACACTGAAGCTTTCTTT. This codes for CASSPQGQLNTEAFF.

J is TRBJ2-5 and V is TRBV2, with D tentatively TRBD1 (5 bases). CDR3 length equals 13 residues. The V end was cut by 4 bases, the J end by 1 base, with 7 bases between. From germline, CDR1 is SNHLY and CDR2 FYNNEI. The CDR3 DNA is TGTGCCAGCAGTGGAGACAGCCAAGAGACCCAGTACTTC. Protein: CASSGDSQETQYF. The full variable domain, with the rest looked up from reference TRBV2 and TRBJ2-5, is EPEVTQTPSHQVTQMGQEVILRCVPISNHLYFYWYRQILGQKVEFLVSFYNNEISEKSEIFDDQFSVERPDGSNFTLKIRSTKLEDSAMYFCASSGDSQETQYFGPGTRLLVL.

The CDR3 is CSVEAENSYGYTF. In DNA, the CDR3 is TGCAGCGTAGAGGCGGAAAATTCCTATGGCTACACCTTC. This rearrangement joins TRBV29-1 to TRBJ1-2; no firm D call. The CDR3 is made up of 13 amino acids. Germline lookup yields CDR1 SQVTM and CDR2 ANQGSEA. V was pared by 6 bases and J by 4 bases, with 15 bases between. Variable domain in full (rest from reference TRBV29-1 and TRBJ1-2): SAVISQKPSRDICQRGTSLTIQCQVDSQVTMMFWYRQQPGQSLTLIATANQGSEATYESGFVIDKFPISRPNLTFSTLTVSNMSPEDSSIYLCSVEAENSYGYTFGSGTRLTVV.

This chain connects TRBV11-2 to TRBJ2-3; 13 nucleotides line up with TRBD2. V was clipped by 5 bases and J by 2 bases; unmatched bases: 10. This CDR3 contains 18 residues. Germline V gene lookup returns CDR1 SGHAT and CDR2 FQNNGV. The CDR3 DNA sequence: TGTGCCAGCAGCCCCGGCGGGACTAGCGGGGTTTACACAGATACGCAGTATTTT. Residues: CASSPGGTSGVYTDTQYF.

The chain uses TRBV7-2 and TRBJ2-3, with 11 bases identical to TRBD2. Germline V lookup: CDR1 SGHTA, CDR2 FQGNSA. This CDR3 spans 17 amino acids. J gave up 5 bases and V 4 bases, and 11 bases lay outside the gene matches. The DNA of the CDR3 is TGTGCCAGCAGCTCTCCGCCTAGCGGGAGGCTCGGAGATACGCAGTATTTT. As protein: CASSSPPSGRLGDTQYF.

V is TRBV9 and J is TRBJ1-2; the D is unclear. V was clipped by 3 bases and J by 4 bases, with 10 bases between them. The CDR3 is 13 amino acids. Germline assignment: CDR1 SGDLS and CDR2 YYNGEE. The CDR3, as DNA: TGTGCCAGCAGCGCTGACGGGGTCTATGGCTACACCTTC. Protein sequence: CASSADGVYGYTF.